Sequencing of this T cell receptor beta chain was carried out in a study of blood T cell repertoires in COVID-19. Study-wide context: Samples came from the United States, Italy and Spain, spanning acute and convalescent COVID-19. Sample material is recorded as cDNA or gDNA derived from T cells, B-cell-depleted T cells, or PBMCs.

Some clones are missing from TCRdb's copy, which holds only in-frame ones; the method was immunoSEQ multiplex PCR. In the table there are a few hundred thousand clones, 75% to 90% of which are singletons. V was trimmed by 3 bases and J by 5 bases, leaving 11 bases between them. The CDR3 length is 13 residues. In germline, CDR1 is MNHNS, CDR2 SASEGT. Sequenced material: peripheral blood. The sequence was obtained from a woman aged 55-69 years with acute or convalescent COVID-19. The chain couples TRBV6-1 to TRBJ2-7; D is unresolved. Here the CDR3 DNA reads TGTGCCAGCAGTGATGGTCGGCAGGACGAGCAGTACTTC. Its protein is CASSDGRQDEQYF.